A selection of T cell receptor beta chains follows, all from one sample in a study of shared T cell receptors in the human thymus. Measured with immunoSEQ multiplex PCR; TCRdb has only the in-frame clones, and not every one. Of some 700,000 clones in the sample, 80% to 90% are singletons; the top ten hold 0.0095% to 0.013%. These data were likewise used in another study, on human thymus T cells.

The material sequenced was thymocytes. These receptors were collected from a girl less than two years old with a congenital heart defect. The CDR3 runs from the conserved cysteine through the conserved F or W. The order of the fields is V gene, clone size, D gene, J gene, CDR3 length, CDR3 DNA, CDR3 protein. D genes are given only for firm matches. Clone size, where shown, is once, few, many, or a class for clones that have expanded.

TRBV9,once,NA,TRBJ2-5,17,TGTGCCAGCAGCGTAGCTTTGAAAGACGGTCCGGGGGAGACCCAGTACTTC,CASSVALKDGPGETQYF
TRBV19,few,NA,TRBJ1-1,14,TGTGCCAGTAGTATCCTCGCCGGGTTTCCTGAAGCTTTCTTT,CASSILAGFPEAFF
TRBV27,NA,TRBD2,TRBJ2-3,18,TGTGCCAGCAGGACGTTTATTTTCCGGGGGGGCATCACAGATACGCAGTATTTT,CASRTFIFRGGITDTQYF
TRBV10-3,once,NA,TRBJ1-1,11,TGTGCCATCAGTTACGGACAGAAAGCTTTCTTT,CAISYGQKAFF
TRBV28,NA,TRBD1,TRBJ1-5,13,TGTGCCAGCAGAAAGGACAGGGATCAGCCCCAGCATTTT,CASRKDRDQPQHF
TRBV4-1,once,NA,TRBJ1-1,15,TGCGCCAGCCTCCCGGGGGGGATCCTGAACACTGAAGCTTTCTTT,CASLPGGILNTEAFF
TRBV27,NA,NA,TRBJ1-1,14,TGTGCCAGCAGTTTCAAGGGAGGCGGGACTGAAGCTTTCTTT,CASSFKGGGTEAFF
TRBV7-2,NA,NA,TRBJ2-5,15,TGTGCCAGCAGTCCTATTTCAGGGGCGGTGGAGACCCAGTACTTC,CASSPISGAVETQYF
TRBV6-6,few,NA,TRBJ1-6,13,TGTGCCAGCAGTTACACGACAGAATCACCCCTCCACTTT,CASSYTTESPLHF
TRBV10-3,NA,TRBD2,TRBJ2-2,13,TGTGCCACCCATGGGAGGGGCCGCCGGGAGCTGTTTTTT,CATHGRGRRELFF
TRBV12-5,NA,NA,TRBJ1-1,14,TGTGCTAGTGGTTCCCCAGGACAAGACACTGAAGCTTTCTTT,CASGSPGQDTEAFF
TRBV11-2,NA,NA,TRBJ2-2,13,TGTGCCAGCAGCTTGAGTCGGACCGGGGAGCTGTTTTTT,CASSLSRTGELFF
TRBV5-1,NA,NA,TRBJ1-5,13,TGCGCCAGCAGCCCCGGGTCAAATCAGCCCCAGCATTTT,CASSPGSNQPQHF
TRBV9,NA,NA,TRBJ1-1,20,TGTGCCAGCAGCGTAGAGGAGAAACAAGGGGAGGAGGTAAGGAACACTGAAGCTTTCTTT,CASSVEEKQGEEVRNTEAFF
TRBV19,NA,NA,TRBJ2-1,15,TGTGCCAGTAGTATAGTACAGGGAGCCCCCTCGGAGCAGTTCTTC,CASSIVQGAPSEQFF
TRBV4-1,NA,NA,TRBJ2-3,17,TGCGCCAGCAGCCAAACCGAAATCGGGGGTAGTATGGACCCGCAGTATTTT,CASSQTEIGGSMDPQYF